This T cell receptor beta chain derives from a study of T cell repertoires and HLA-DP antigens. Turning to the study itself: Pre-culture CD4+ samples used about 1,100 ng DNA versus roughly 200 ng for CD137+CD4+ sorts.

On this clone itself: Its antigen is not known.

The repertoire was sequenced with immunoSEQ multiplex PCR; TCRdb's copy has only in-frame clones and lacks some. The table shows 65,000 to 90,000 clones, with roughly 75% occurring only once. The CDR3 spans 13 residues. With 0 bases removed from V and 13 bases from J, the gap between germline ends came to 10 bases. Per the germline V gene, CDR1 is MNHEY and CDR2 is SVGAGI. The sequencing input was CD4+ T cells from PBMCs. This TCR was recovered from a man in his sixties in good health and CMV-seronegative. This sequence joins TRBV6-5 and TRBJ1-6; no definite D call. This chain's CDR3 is CASSYSALSPLHF. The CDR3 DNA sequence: TGTGCCAGCAGTTACTCGGCCCTTAGTCCCCTCCACTTT.